This record covers a single T cell receptor beta chain. The sample belongs to a study of control samples from healthy donors and cancer patients. Profiling relied on immunoSEQ multiplex PCR, and the TCRdb table lists in-frame clones only, not all of them. Of roughly 69,000 clones listed, approximately 83% are singletons. This CDR3 has 15 amino acids. The V segment lost 1 base and the J segment 2 bases; nucleotides outside the gene matches: 5. Germline loops: CDR1 SGHDT, CDR2 YYEEEE. The receptor was isolated from a man in his fifties or sixties in good health. J is TRBJ1-2 and V is TRBV5-6, with TRBD1 matching over 7 bases. The material sequenced was blood. CDR3 in amino acids: CASSLWTGSNYGYTF. CDR3 sequence (DNA): TGTGCCAGCAGCTTGTGGACAGGATCCAACTATGGCTACACCTTC.